The clone carrying this T cell receptor beta chain was seen only a few times. What it binds is not known. The data are from a study of vaccination and CD4 T cells after COVID-19. Study details: The convalescent population consisted of six males and four females, two of whom were of Hispanic ethnicity. The authors exposed cells to overlapping spike peptides derived from SARS-CoV-2, HCoV-NL63, HCoV-OC43 and HCoV-229E.

Oncomine TCR Beta short-read sequencing was applied to DNA from cultured CD4+ T cells. Via MiXCR, TCRdb re-called the PCR reads, giving one row per CDR3 protein. The top ten clones hold approximately 9.9% of a sample with around 15,000 distinct CDR3 sequences, approximately 73% of them seen once. Germline lookup yields CDR1 MNHNS and CDR2 SASEGT. V was clipped by 0 bases and J by 4 bases, with 7 bases between them. This CDR3 contains 14 residues. The treatment: roughly ten-day PBMC culture with coronavirus spike peptide pools or control peptides (ViraFEST assay). ViraFEST relied on peptide pools to expand antigen-specific T cells; the TCRs were sequenced afterward. PBMCs were cultured at some 2 million per well with 9.5 to 10 IU/ml IL-2 and 10 ug/ml peptide pools.

This sequence originates from a human donor who had recovered from COVID-19. This rearrangement joins TRBV6-1 to TRBJ1-5; no clear D. The sample taken for sequencing was CD4+ T cells from blood, cultured in vitro. CDR3 residues: CASSEATENQPQHF. In nucleotides, the CDR3 is TGTGCCAGCAGTGAAGCGACTGAGAATCAGCCCCAGCATTTT.